The sequence of this T cell receptor (beta chain) was determined in a study of cytomegalovirus exposure and HLA in healthy donors. Germline lookup yields CDR1 SGHVS and CDR2 FQNEAQ. J lost 3 bases, V lost 2 bases, and 4 bases had no gene match. CDR3 length equals 16 residues. The PCR had 60 Vbeta and 13 Jbeta primers. The protocol was immunoSEQ multiplex PCR, while the TCRdb copy is restricted to in-frame clones and leaves out a portion. The sample holds about 94,000 clones, roughly 86% seen once. The receptor's source is a human donor in good health. Sequenced material: PBMCs. This sequence joins TRBV7-8 and TRBJ1-6, with TRBD1 identical over 7 bases. The CDR3 spells CASSLQGVYYNSPLHF. For the CDR3, the DNA is TGTGCCAGCAGCTTACAGGGGGTTTACTATAATTCACCCCTCCACTTT.